These 26 T cell receptor beta chains came from one sample sequenced in a study of shared clonotypes between healthy human individuals. Terminally differentiated effector memory CD45RA+ cells were excluded from the naive CD8 cells, which were CD45RO-negative and positively selected for CCR7. Method: immunoSEQ multiplex PCR; TCRdb's copy keeps in-frame clones and lacks some. The sample records approximately 590,000 clones, 95% to 96% being singletons. Sequencing used naive CD8+ T cells sorted from blood. These receptors all stem from a woman aged 25 to 39 in good health.

This chain links TRBV2 with TRBJ2-1; D gene ambiguous. Germline lookup yields CDR1 SNHLY and CDR2 FYNNEI. Between the trimmed V and J ends, which lost 3 bases and 6 bases, there was a span of 0 bases. This CDR3 is 10 amino acids long. The CDR3 reads CASSDNEQFF. In DNA, the CDR3 is TGTGCCAGCAGTGACAATGAGCAGTTCTTC.

This chain links TRBV9 with TRBJ2-7; D is possibly TRBD2 (6 bases). The germline gives CDR1 SGDLS, CDR2 YYNGEE. V lost 4 bases to trimming and J lost 2 bases, with 13 bases between them. The CDR3 has 14 residues. The CDR3 here is CASSPSGLTYEQYF. DNA of the CDR3: TGTGCCAGCAGCCCTTCGGGACTTACCTACGAGCAGTACTTC.

The V and J genes are TRBV11-2 and TRBJ2-1; possibly TRBD2 for D (5 bases). V was clipped by 1 base and J by 0 bases, with 10 bases between them. Germline CDR1 SGHAT, CDR2 FQNNGV. The CDR3 covers 16 residues. CDR3 sequence reads: CASSLGPGSSYNEQFF. As DNA, the CDR3 is TGTGCCAGCAGCTTAGGGCCGGGGAGCTCCTACAATGAGCAGTTCTTC.

The chain uses TRBV9 and TRBJ1-3; D gene ambiguous. Germline CDR1 and CDR2: SGDLS and YYNGEE. The CDR3 is 14 residues long. With 4 bases removed from V and 2 bases from J, the gap between germline ends came to 10 bases. Written as DNA, the CDR3 is TGTGCCAGCAGCTCGAGGACGGCTGGAAACACCATATATTTT. Its translation: CASSSRTAGNTIYF.

The chain joins TRBV6-5 to TRBJ1-6; D gene unclear. Germline assignment: CDR1 MNHEY and CDR2 SVGAGI. V shed 5 bases and J shed 7 bases, with 12 bases lying between them. The CDR3 extends over 14 amino acids. CDR3 nucleotide sequence: TGTGCCAGCAGTACAACCGAGGTCAATTCACCCCTCCACTTT. It encodes CASSTTEVNSPLHF.

This clone occurred a few times. The V gene is TRBV27, the J gene TRBJ2-3, with D unresolved. V was pared by 6 bases and J by 2 bases, with 9 bases between. The CDR3 totals 13 residues. CDR1 is MNHEY, CDR2 SMNVEV, per germline (reference sequence). CDR3 sequence (DNA): TGTGCCAGCAGCTTTGCTAACACAGATACGCAGTATTTT. It yields the protein CASSFANTDTQYF.

This clone was recorded once. The rearrangement links TRBV7-9 to TRBJ1-5; TRBD1 matches at 10 bases. This CDR3 has 15 amino acids. Per the germline V gene, CDR1 is SEHNR and CDR2 is FQNEAQ (reference sequence). The junction had 2 bases not matched to a gene; V was cut back by 1 base and J by 5 bases. CDR3 loop: CASSLGQGADQPQHF. DNA for the CDR3: TGTGCCAGCAGCTTAGGACAGGGGGCTGATCAGCCCCAGCATTTT.

The gene calls are TRBV25-1 and TRBJ2-1; the D is unclear. Trimming cost V 5 bases and J 4 bases, with 0 bases left between them. Germline CDR1 reads MGHDK; CDR2 reads SYGVNS. The length of the CDR3 is 10 residues. This chain's CDR3 is CASSYNEQFF. For the CDR3, the DNA is TGTGCCAGCAGTTACAATGAGCAGTTCTTC.

Details on this clone: Additional DNA sequences in this sample encode the identical CDR3. The chain employs TRBV7-6 and TRBJ2-7; TRBD2 matches 7 bases. V shed 1 base, J shed 7 bases, and the junction held 1 base outside the gene matches. There are 12 residues in the CDR3. CDR1 and CDR2 (germline): SGHVS, FNYEAQ. The CDR3 loop is CASSLGGGEQYF. The CDR3 coding sequence is TGTGCCAGCAGCTTAGGCGGGGGAGAGCAGTACTTC. Filled out from reference TRBV7-6 and TRBJ2-7, the complete variable domain reads GAGVSQSPRYKVTKRGQDVALRCDPISGHVSLYWYRQALGQGPEFLTYFNYEAQQDKSGLPNDRFSAERPEGSISTLTIQRTEQRDSAMYRCASSLGGGEQYFGPGTRLTVT.

The chain joins TRBV6-1 to TRBJ2-5; maybe TRBD2 (5 bases). The CDR3 totals 15 residues. Between the trimmed V and J ends, which lost 8 bases and 1 base, there was a span of 17 bases. In germline, CDR1 is MNHNS, CDR2 SASEGT. The CDR3 DNA sequence: TGTGCCAGCGTAGCGATGCATATTTCCCAAGAGACCCAGTACTTC. This gives the protein CASVAMHISQETQYF.

This clone was found once. The junction departs from germline at one end; a sequencing error may be responsible. The J gene is TRBJ1-1, the V gene TRBV19; no definite D call. There are 13 residues in the CDR3. CDR1 is LNHDA and CDR2 is SQIVND in the germline V gene (reference sequence). The CDR3 nucleotides read TGTGCCAGTAGTACAGGACCGGGTATGGACCCGATTTTT. This codes for CASSTGPGMDPIF.

V and J are TRBV28 and TRBJ2-1, with TRBD2 identical over 10 bases. The V segment lost 0 bases and the J segment 7 bases; nucleotides outside the gene matches: 6. Germline V CDR1 and CDR2: MDHEN, SYDVKM. CDR3 length: 16 residues. CDR3 DNA: TGTGCCAGCAGTTTATGGGGGACTAGCGATGAGAATGAGCAGTTCTTC. It encodes CASSLWGTSDENEQFF.

V gene TRBV5-6 combines with J gene TRBJ1-6; a weak D match, TRBD1 (6 bases). This CDR3 has 14 residues. CDR1 is SGHDT, CDR2 YYEEEE, per germline. With 4 bases removed from V and 8 bases from J, the gap between germline ends came to 13 bases. CDR3 amino acids: CASSNNRDDSPLHF. The CDR3 DNA is TGTGCCAGCAGCAACAACAGGGATGATTCACCCCTCCACTTT. Variable domain in full (rest from reference TRBV5-6 and TRBJ1-6): DAGVTQSPTHLIKTRGQQVTLRCSPKSGHDTVSWYQQALGQGPQFIFQYYEEEERQRGNFPDRFSGHQFPNYSSELNVNALLLGDSALYLCASSNNRDDSPLHFGNGTRLTVT.

The chain is built from TRBV29-1 and TRBJ2-2; D is perhaps TRBD1 (5 bases). The CDR3 totals 13 residues. Trimming left V 3 bases short and J 3 bases short, with 8 bases between. In germline, CDR1 is SQVTM, CDR2 ANQGSEA. The DNA for the CDR3 is TGCAGCGTTGAGGGGCGGTACACCGGGGAGCTGTTTTTT. This sequence encodes CSVEGRYTGELFF.

The chain carries TRBV7-9 and TRBJ2-7; 8 bases match TRBD1. The CDR3 sequence is 14 residues long. Per germline, CDR1 SEHNR and CDR2 FQNEAQ (reference sequence). Unmatched junction bases numbered 7, after V lost 6 bases and J lost 3 bases. CDR3 region: CASSPTGGHYEQYF. In DNA form, the CDR3 reads TGTGCCAGCAGTCCTACAGGGGGACACTACGAGCAGTACTTC.

This chain links TRBV7-8 with TRBJ1-1, with TRBD1 as a possible D gene (5 bases). The V end lost 6 bases, the J end lost 0 bases, and 11 bases lay between the germline ends. The germline gives CDR1 SGHVS, CDR2 FQNEAQ. The CDR3 consists of 14 residues. In DNA, the CDR3 is TGTGCCAGCAGTTCAGACAGTATGAACACTGAAGCTTTCTTT. It encodes CASSSDSMNTEAFF.

The J gene is TRBJ1-2, the V gene TRBV11-2, with D perhaps matching TRBD1 (5 bases). The CDR3 is made up of 13 amino acids. Germline CDR1 is SGHAT and CDR2 is FQNNGV. V was cut by 5 bases and J by 3 bases, with 10 bases left in between. As DNA, the CDR3 is TGTGCCAGCAGCCGGGGGGTAGACTATGGCTACACCTTC. Translating gives CASSRGVDYGYTF.

V is TRBV7-9 and J is TRBJ2-3; D gene uncertain. Trimming cost V 4 bases and J 3 bases, with 11 bases left between them. The CDR3 runs to 14 residues. CDR1 and CDR2 from the germline V gene are SEHNR and FQNEAQ (reference sequence). The CDR3 loop reads CASSSWTSTDTQYF. In DNA, the CDR3 is TGTGCCAGCAGCTCCTGGACCTCTACAGATACGCAGTATTTT. The variable domain in full, completed from reference TRBV7-9 and TRBJ2-3, reads DTGVSQNPRHKITKRGQNVTFRCDPISEHNRLYWYRQTLGQGPEFLTYFQNEAQLEKSRLLSDRFSAERPKGSFSTLEIQRTEQGDSAMYLCASSSWTSTDTQYFGPGTRLTVL.

This clone was observed a single time. J is TRBJ2-1 and V is TRBV5-5; 11 nucleotides line up with TRBD2. With 4 bases clipped from V and 2 bases from J, the junction kept 14 bases outside the gene matches. The CDR3 sequence is 19 residues long. Per germline, CDR1 SGHKS and CDR2 YYEKEE (reference sequence). CDR3 sequence: CASSHRRGISGRAYNEQFF. Written as DNA, the CDR3 is TGTGCCAGCAGCCACCGCCGTGGAATTAGCGGGAGGGCCTACAATGAGCAGTTCTTC.

The gene calls are TRBV13 and TRBJ2-7; tentatively, D is TRBD2 (5 bases). From germline, CDR1 is PRHDT and CDR2 FYEKMQ (reference sequence). The V end lost 5 bases, the J end lost 2 bases, and 16 bases lay between the germline ends. The CDR3 runs to 15 residues. The CDR3 reads CASSPTKGSAYEQYF. DNA of the CDR3: TGTGCCAGCAGCCCAACCAAGGGTAGCGCCTACGAGCAGTACTTC. The full variable domain, rest sourced from reference TRBV13 and TRBJ2-7, is AAGVIQSPRHLIKEKRETATLKCYPIPRHDTVYWYQQGPGQDPQFLISFYEKMQSDKGSIPDRFSAQQFSDYHSELNMSSLELGDSALYFCASSPTKGSAYEQYFGPGTRLTVT.

This clone has just one count. This rearrangement joins TRBV6-1 to TRBJ1-1; the D is unclear. With 1 base removed from V and 0 bases from J, the gap between germline ends came to 6 bases. CDR3 length: 14 amino acids. CDR1 and CDR2 from the germline V gene are MNHNS and SASEGT. The CDR3 spells CASSEVGLNTEAFF. The CDR3 region has the DNA TGTGCCAGCAGTGAAGTAGGGCTGAACACTGAAGCTTTCTTT.

The chain joins TRBV7-2 to TRBJ2-1, with TRBD2 identical over 7 bases. Germline lookup yields CDR1 SGHTA and CDR2 FQGNSA. This CDR3 spans 15 amino acids. The V gene end was trimmed by 3 bases and the J gene end by 4 bases; junction bases not matched to a gene: 6. As DNA, the CDR3 is TGTGCCAGCAGCTTTTCGTCGCGGGAGTACAATGAGCAGTTCTTC. This gives the protein CASSFSSREYNEQFF.

The rearrangement links TRBV5-8 to TRBJ1-1, with TRBD1 matching over 7 bases. The CDR3 loop spans 15 amino acids. CDR1 is SGHTS, CDR2 YDEGEE, per germline. The junction had 5 bases not matched to a gene; V was cut back by 2 bases and J by 1 base. CDR3 sequence reads: CASSFRTGGNTEAFF. CDR3 sequence (DNA): TGTGCCAGCAGCTTTAGGACAGGAGGGAACACTGAAGCTTTCTTT. Full variable domain (rest looked up from reference TRBV5-8 and TRBJ1-1): EAGVTQSPTHLIKTRGQQATLRCSPISGHTSVYWYQQALGLGLQFLLWYDEGEERNRGNFPPRFSGRQFPNYSSELNVNALELEDSALYLCASSFRTGGNTEAFFGQGTRLTVV.

The chain combines TRBV4-1 with TRBJ1-5, with 7 bases fitting TRBD1. CDR3 length: 16 residues. Trimming removed 1 base from V and 9 bases from J; junction bases left unmatched: 12. Per the germline V gene, CDR1 is MGHRA and CDR2 is YSYEKL. CDR3 bases: TGCGCCAGCAGCCAAGTAGGACAGGACCTTGAGCGGCCCCAGCATTTT. Translated, it gives CASSQVGQDLERPQHF.

In DNA, the CDR3 is TGCAGTTATAGGGGACTGTGGAACACTGAAGCTTTCTTT. This codes for CSYRGLWNTEAFF. V and J are TRBV29-1 and TRBJ1-1; D might be TRBD1 (5 bases). Germline V lookup: CDR1 SQVTM, CDR2 ANQGSEA. There are 13 residues in the CDR3.

The genes are TRBV15 and TRBJ2-7; perhaps TRBD2 as D (5 bases). With 0 bases removed from V and 0 bases from J, the gap between germline ends came to 9 bases. Looked up from germline, CDR1 is LNHNV and CDR2 is YYDKDF (reference sequence). The CDR3 has 15 residues. The CDR3 sequence is CATSRERAASYEQYF. CDR3 DNA sequence: TGTGCCACCAGCAGAGAGAGGGCTGCCTCCTACGAGCAGTACTTC.